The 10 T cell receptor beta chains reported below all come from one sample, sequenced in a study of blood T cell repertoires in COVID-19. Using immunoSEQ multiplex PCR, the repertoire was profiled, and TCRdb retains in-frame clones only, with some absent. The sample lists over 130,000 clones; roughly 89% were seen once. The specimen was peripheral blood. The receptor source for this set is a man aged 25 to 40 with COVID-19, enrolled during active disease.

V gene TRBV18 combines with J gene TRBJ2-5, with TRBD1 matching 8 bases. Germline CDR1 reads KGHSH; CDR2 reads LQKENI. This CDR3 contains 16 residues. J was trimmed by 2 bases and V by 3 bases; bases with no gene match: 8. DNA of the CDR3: TGTGCCAGCTCACCCGGGACAGGTTACCTACAAGAGACCCAGTACTTC. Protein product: CASSPGTGYLQETQYF.

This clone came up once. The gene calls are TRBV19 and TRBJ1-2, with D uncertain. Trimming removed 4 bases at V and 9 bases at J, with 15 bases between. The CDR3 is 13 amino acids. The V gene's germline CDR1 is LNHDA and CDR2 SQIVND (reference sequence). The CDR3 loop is CASSKNPLERYTF. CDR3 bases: TGTGCCAGTAGTAAAAATCCCCTGGAGCGCTACACCTTC.

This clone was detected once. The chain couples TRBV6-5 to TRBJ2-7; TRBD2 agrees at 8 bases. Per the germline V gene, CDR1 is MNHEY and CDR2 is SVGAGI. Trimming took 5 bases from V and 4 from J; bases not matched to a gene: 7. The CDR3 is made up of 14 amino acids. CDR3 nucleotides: TGTGCCAGCAGTCGGGCGGGAGGTGAGTACGAGCAGTACTTC. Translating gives CASSRAGGEYEQYF.

The CDR3: CASSRLGSLTDTQYF. In DNA, the CDR3 is TGTGCCAGCAGCCGCTTAGGGAGTCTCACAGATACGCAGTATTTT. V usage is TRBV11-2 and J usage is TRBJ2-3, with TRBD2 as a possible D gene (5 bases). This CDR3 contains 15 residues. Between the trimmed V and J ends, which lost 5 bases and 2 bases, there was a span of 14 bases. Germline CDR1 and CDR2: SGHAT and FQNNGV.

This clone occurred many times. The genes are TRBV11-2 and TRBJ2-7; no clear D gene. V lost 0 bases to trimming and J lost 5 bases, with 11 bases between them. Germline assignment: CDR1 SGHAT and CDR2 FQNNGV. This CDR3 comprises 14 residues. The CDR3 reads CASSLERPTHEQYF. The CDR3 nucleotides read TGTGCCAGCAGCTTAGAGAGGCCCACACACGAGCAGTACTTC.

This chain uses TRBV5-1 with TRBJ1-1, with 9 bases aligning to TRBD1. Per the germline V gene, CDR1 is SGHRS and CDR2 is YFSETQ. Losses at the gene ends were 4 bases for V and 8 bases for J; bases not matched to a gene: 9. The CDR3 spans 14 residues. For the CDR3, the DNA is TGCGCCAGCAGCCCGCCAAACAGGGGGCTCGAAGCTTTCTTT. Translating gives CASSPPNRGLEAFF.

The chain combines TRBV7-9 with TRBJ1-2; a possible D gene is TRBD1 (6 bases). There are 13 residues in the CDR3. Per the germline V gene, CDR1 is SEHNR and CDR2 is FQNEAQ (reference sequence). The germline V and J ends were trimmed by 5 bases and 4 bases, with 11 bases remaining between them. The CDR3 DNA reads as TGTGCCAGCAGCCCTGGACAGACCTATGGCTACACCTTC. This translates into CASSPGQTYGYTF.

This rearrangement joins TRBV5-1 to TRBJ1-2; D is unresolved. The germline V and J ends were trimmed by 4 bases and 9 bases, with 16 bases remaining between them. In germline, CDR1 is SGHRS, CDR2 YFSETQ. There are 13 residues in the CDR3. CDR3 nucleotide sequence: TGCGCCAGCAGCCTCGGGGAGGGAGGAAGCTACACCTTC. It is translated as CASSLGEGGSYTF.

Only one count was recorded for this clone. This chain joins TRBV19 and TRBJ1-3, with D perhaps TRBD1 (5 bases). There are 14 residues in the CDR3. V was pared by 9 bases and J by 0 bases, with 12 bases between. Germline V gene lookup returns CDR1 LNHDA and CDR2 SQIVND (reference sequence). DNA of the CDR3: TGTGCCAGCCAGGGCGCCAGCTCTGGAAACACCATATATTTT. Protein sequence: CASQGASSGNTIYF.

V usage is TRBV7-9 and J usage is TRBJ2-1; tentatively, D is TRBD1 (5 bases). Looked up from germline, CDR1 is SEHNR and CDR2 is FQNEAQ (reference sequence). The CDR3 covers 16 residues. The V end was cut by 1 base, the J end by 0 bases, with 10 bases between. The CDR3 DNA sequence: TGTGCCAGCAGCTTAGAGCAGGGCCTCTCCTACAATGAGCAGTTCTTC. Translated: CASSLEQGLSYNEQFF. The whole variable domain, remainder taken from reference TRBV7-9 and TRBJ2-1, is DTGVSQNPRHKITKRGQNVTFRCDPISEHNRLYWYRQTLGQGPEFLTYFQNEAQLEKSRLLSDRFSAERPKGSFSTLEIQRTEQGDSAMYLCASSLEQGLSYNEQFFGPGTRLTVL.